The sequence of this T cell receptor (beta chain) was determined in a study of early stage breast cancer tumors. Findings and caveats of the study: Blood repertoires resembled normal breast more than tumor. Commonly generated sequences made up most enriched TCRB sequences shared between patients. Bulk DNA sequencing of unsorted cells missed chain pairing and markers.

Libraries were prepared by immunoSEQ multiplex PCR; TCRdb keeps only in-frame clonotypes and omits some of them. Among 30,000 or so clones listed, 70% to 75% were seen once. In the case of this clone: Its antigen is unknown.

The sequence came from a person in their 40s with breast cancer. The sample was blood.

CDR3: CSVAHRDLEFF. CDR3 coding DNA: TGCAGCGTTGCTCACCGGGACTTAGAGTTCTTC. This chain uses TRBV29-1 with TRBJ2-1, with D possibly matching TRBD2 (6 bases). CDR3 size: 11 residues. Looked up from germline, CDR1 is SQVTM and CDR2 is ANQGSEA. Trimming removed 4 bases at V and 14 bases at J, with 15 bases between.